Shown below are 22 T cell receptor beta chains from a single sample sequenced in a study of beta chain features in type 1 diabetes. Expressed TCRB transcripts got sequenced, as all isolated RNA was reverse transcribed. Here immunoSEQ multiplex PCR was the method, and the copy in TCRdb shows in-frame clones only, minus some. The table shows about 360,000 clones, with roughly 12% occurring only once. The specimen sequenced was naive CD4+ T cells from blood. All receptors come from a man aged 18 to 35 in good health.

This chain links TRBV19 with TRBJ2-1, with 10 bases identical to TRBD1. Germline CDR1 LNHDA, CDR2 SQIVND (reference sequence). V was pared by 6 bases and J by 4 bases, with 9 bases of the junction left unmatched. This CDR3 contains 16 residues. In DNA form, the CDR3 reads TGTGCCAGTAGCACCCATCCGGGACAGGGGTACAATGAGCAGTTCTTC. It codes for CASSTHPGQGYNEQFF.

The rearrangement uses TRBV7-9 and TRBJ2-6, with 8 bases fitting TRBD1. Germline CDR1 and CDR2: SEHNR and FQNEAQ (reference sequence). The CDR3 sequence is 18 residues long. Germline trimming cut 5 bases from V and 1 base from J; bases unmatched to any gene: 10. CDR3 nucleotides: TGTGCCAGCAGCAGGGGGAGACAGGGGCGGTCTGGGGCCAACGTCCTGACTTTC. Translating it yields CASSRGRQGRSGANVLTF.

This clone was picked up a small number of times. J is TRBJ1-2 and V is TRBV5-5; D ambiguous. V gave up 6 bases and J gave up 2 bases, with 14 bases separating them. The CDR3 runs to 14 residues. Germline CDR1 SGHKS, CDR2 YYEKEE (reference sequence). This CDR3 reads CASNARYLNYGYTF. CDR3 nucleotides: TGTGCCAGCAACGCTAGATATCTGAACTATGGCTACACCTTC.

The J gene is TRBJ2-3, the V gene TRBV7-3; 9 bases fit TRBD2. In germline, CDR1 is SGHTA, CDR2 FQGTGA. Losses at the gene ends were 4 bases for V and 2 bases for J; bases not matched to a gene: 7. The CDR3 is 16 amino acids. In nucleotides, the CDR3 is TGTGCCAGCAGCTCTCAGCTAGCGGGACCCACAGATACGCAGTATTTT. Translating it yields CASSSQLAGPTDTQYF.

The rearrangement links TRBV4-1 to TRBJ2-2; 9 bases fit TRBD1. V lost 1 base and J lost 2; bases outside the gene matches: 17. The CDR3 is 21 residues long. Looked up from germline, CDR1 is MGHRA and CDR2 is YSYEKL. CDR3 sequence: CASSQGGWGTGKLINTGELFF. The CDR3 DNA reads TGCGCCAGCAGCCAAGGAGGGTGGGGGACAGGGAAATTAATTAACACCGGGGAGCTGTTTTTT.

This clone was seen more than once but under ten times. At the DNA level, this CDR3 is encoded by other sequences in the same sample as well. The chain links TRBV7-3 to TRBJ1-1; a possible D gene is TRBD1 (6 bases). Trimming stripped 5 bases from V and 0 bases from J, with 10 bases between. The CDR3 has 14 amino acids. Germline lookup yields CDR1 SGHTA and CDR2 FQGTGA. CDR3 bases: TGTGCCAGCAGCCCGACAGGCGTGAACACTGAAGCTTTCTTT. Translation gives CASSPTGVNTEAFF. The complete variable domain, with remaining parts taken from reference TRBV7-3 and TRBJ1-1, reads GAGVSQTPSNKVTEKGKYVELRCDPISGHTALYWYRQSLGQGPEFLIYFQGTGAADDSGLPNDRFFAVRPEGSVSTLKIQRTERGDSAVYLCASSPTGVNTEAFFGQGTRLTVV.

V gene TRBV28 combines with J gene TRBJ2-7; D unclear. Per the germline V gene, CDR1 is MDHEN and CDR2 is SYDVKM. This CDR3 spans 19 amino acids. Trimming cost V 4 bases and J 3 bases, with 28 bases left between them. The CDR3 region has the DNA TGTGCCAGCAGTTCCGACGGCAGGTCTCCTCAAGGCAGGCGCTACGAGCAGTACTTC. Translated, it gives CASSSDGRSPQGRRYEQYF.

The chain joins TRBV4-3 to TRBJ2-1; 10 nucleotides agree with TRBD2. This CDR3 has 15 amino acids. Germline V gives CDR1 LGHNA, CDR2 YSLEER. V was clipped by 4 bases and J by 4 bases; unmatched bases: 4. The CDR3 loop reads CASSRTSGTYNEQFF. The CDR3 DNA reads as TGCGCCAGCAGCCGGACTAGCGGAACATACAATGAGCAGTTCTTC.

The gene calls are TRBV28 and TRBJ2-7; TRBD1 aligns across 8 bases. Trimming at V came to 6 bases and at J to 2 bases, leaving 12 bases not matched to a gene. Looked up from germline, CDR1 is MDHEN and CDR2 is SYDVKM. This CDR3 comprises 16 residues. CDR3 in DNA: TGTGCCAGCAGCCCCTACTATGGACAGGGAACCTACGAGCAGTACTTC. Translated, it gives CASSPYYGQGTYEQYF.

This chain connects TRBV6-6 to TRBJ1-2; D perhaps matches TRBD1 (5 bases). CDR1 and CDR2 from the germline V gene are MNHNY and SVGAGI (reference sequence). Deletions cut 2 bases from V and 4 bases from J, with 11 bases between. This CDR3 has 14 residues. CDR3 nucleotides: TGTGCCAGCAGTTACCTAGGACAAGTCTATGGCTACACCTTC. It is translated as CASSYLGQVYGYTF.

Only a few counts were recorded for this clone. V is TRBV7-9 and J is TRBJ2-3, with TRBD1 identical over 9 bases. Germline V gene sequence: CDR1 SEHNR, CDR2 FQNEAQ (reference sequence). CDR3 length equals 15 residues. Losses at the gene ends were 1 base for V and 8 bases for J; bases not matched to a gene: 7. The CDR3 region is CASSLGDRVYGTQYF. The CDR3 DNA reads as TGTGCCAGCAGCTTAGGGGACAGGGTGTATGGTACGCAGTATTTT.

As DNA, the CDR3 is TGTGCCAGCAGCGCGGGGGGTGCTAGTGAAAAACTGTTTTTT. This codes for CASSAGGASEKLFF. The chain combines TRBV7-6 with TRBJ1-4, with D tentatively TRBD1 (5 bases). CDR1 and CDR2 from the germline V gene are SGHVS and FNYEAQ. V dropped 5 bases and J dropped 7 bases, with 14 bases sitting between them. This CDR3 contains 14 residues.

The chain uses TRBV2 and TRBJ1-2; 7 bases agree with TRBD1. V shed 6 bases, J shed 4 bases, and the junction held 8 bases outside the gene matches. The CDR3 covers 14 residues. Germline V CDR1 and CDR2: SNHLY, FYNNEI. The CDR3: CASSLTGSPYGYTF. For the CDR3, the DNA is TGTGCCAGCAGCTTGACAGGGTCCCCCTATGGCTACACCTTC.

The chain links TRBV5-1 to TRBJ2-1, with D perhaps matching TRBD2 (6 bases). The CDR3 covers 15 residues. The germline V and J ends were trimmed by 0 bases and 3 bases, with 10 bases remaining between them. The germline V gene has CDR1 SGHRS and CDR2 YFSETQ. CDR3 amino acids: CASSLGLRGYNEQFF. CDR3 DNA: TGCGCCAGCAGCTTGGGTTTGCGGGGCTACAATGAGCAGTTCTTC.

The chain links TRBV7-9 to TRBJ2-7, with TRBD2 matching 7 bases. V dropped 5 bases and J dropped 1; count of bases not matched to a gene: 11. The CDR3 contains 16 residues. Germline CDR1 reads SEHNR; CDR2 reads FQNEAQ (reference sequence). The CDR3 here is CASSIKPGLSSYEQYF. The CDR3 bases are TGTGCCAGCAGCATAAAACCGGGACTAAGTTCCTACGAGCAGTACTTC.

This clone has a handful of counts. Different DNA sequences within this sample yield the same CDR3. This sequence joins TRBV18 and TRBJ2-7, with 13 positions matching TRBD2. The CDR3 runs to 15 residues. Trimming took 6 bases from V and 2 from J; bases not matched to a gene: 4. Per germline, CDR1 KGHSH and CDR2 LQKENI. In nucleotides, the CDR3 is TGTGCCAGCTCCCCCGGGACTAGCGGGGCCTACGAGCAGTACTTC. Its protein product is CASSPGTSGAYEQYF.

This clone has only a few counts. V and J are TRBV5-1 and TRBJ2-6; no clear D gene. The CDR3 totals 14 residues. The V and J ends lost 4 bases and 4 bases respectively, with 9 bases between them. Germline V gene data show CDR1 as SGHRS and CDR2 as YFSETQ. CDR3 residues: CASSGHGGANVLTF. In DNA, the CDR3 is TGCGCCAGCAGCGGGCACGGCGGGGCCAACGTCCTGACTTTC.

J is TRBJ1-4 and V is TRBV6-5, with TRBD1 identical over 7 bases. The CDR3 length is 14 residues. V lost 0 bases and J lost 8; bases outside the gene matches: 3. The germline gives CDR1 MNHEY, CDR2 SVGAGI. The DNA of the CDR3 is TGTGCCAGCAGTTACTCCCAGGGGGTCGAAAAACTGTTTTTT. Translating gives CASSYSQGVEKLFF.

The chain is built from TRBV25-1 and TRBJ2-1; 8 positions agree with TRBD2. The CDR3 totals 15 residues. V lost 6 bases and J lost 0; bases outside the gene matches: 4. Germline assignment: CDR1 MGHDK and CDR2 SYGVNS. This CDR3 reads CASSPGTSSYNEQFF. CDR3 in DNA: TGTGCCAGCAGCCCCGGGACTAGCTCCTACAATGAGCAGTTCTTC.

In this sample, this clone turned up a few times. V gene TRBV29-1 combines with J gene TRBJ2-5; 8 nucleotides align to TRBD1. In germline, CDR1 is SQVTM, CDR2 ANQGSEA. The CDR3 runs to 12 residues. The ends lost 6 bases at V and 4 bases at J; junction bases unmatched: 4. The CDR3 bases are TGCAGCGTATACAGGGGGACAGAGACCCAGTACTTC. Protein sequence: CSVYRGTETQYF.

This clone was recorded a few times. The V call is TRBV9, the J call TRBJ2-1; TRBD1 matches 7 bases. V trimming: 0 bases; J trimming: 2 bases; junction bases outside the gene matches: 2. The CDR3 has 15 residues. Germline CDR1 and CDR2: SGDLS and YYNGEE. CDR3 DNA: TGTGCCAGCAGCGTAGAAGGGGGCACCTACAATGAGCAGTTCTTC. This codes for CASSVEGGTYNEQFF.

This clone was seen a few times. J is TRBJ2-5 and V is TRBV28; TRBD2 aligns across 11 bases. Germline lookup yields CDR1 MDHEN and CDR2 SYDVKM. V lost 10 bases to trimming and J lost 4 bases; unmatched junction nucleotides: 5. The CDR3 is 13 amino acids. CDR3 sequence (DNA): TGTGCCACCGCTAGCGGGAGGCTAGAGACCCAGTACTTC. Translated: CATASGRLETQYF. The whole variable domain, filled in from reference TRBV28 and TRBJ2-5, reads DVKVTQSSRYLVKRTGEKVFLECVQDMDHENMFWYRQDPGLGLRLIYFSYDVKMKEKGDIPEGYSVSREKKERFSLILESASTNQTSMYLCATASGRLETQYFGPGTRLLVL.